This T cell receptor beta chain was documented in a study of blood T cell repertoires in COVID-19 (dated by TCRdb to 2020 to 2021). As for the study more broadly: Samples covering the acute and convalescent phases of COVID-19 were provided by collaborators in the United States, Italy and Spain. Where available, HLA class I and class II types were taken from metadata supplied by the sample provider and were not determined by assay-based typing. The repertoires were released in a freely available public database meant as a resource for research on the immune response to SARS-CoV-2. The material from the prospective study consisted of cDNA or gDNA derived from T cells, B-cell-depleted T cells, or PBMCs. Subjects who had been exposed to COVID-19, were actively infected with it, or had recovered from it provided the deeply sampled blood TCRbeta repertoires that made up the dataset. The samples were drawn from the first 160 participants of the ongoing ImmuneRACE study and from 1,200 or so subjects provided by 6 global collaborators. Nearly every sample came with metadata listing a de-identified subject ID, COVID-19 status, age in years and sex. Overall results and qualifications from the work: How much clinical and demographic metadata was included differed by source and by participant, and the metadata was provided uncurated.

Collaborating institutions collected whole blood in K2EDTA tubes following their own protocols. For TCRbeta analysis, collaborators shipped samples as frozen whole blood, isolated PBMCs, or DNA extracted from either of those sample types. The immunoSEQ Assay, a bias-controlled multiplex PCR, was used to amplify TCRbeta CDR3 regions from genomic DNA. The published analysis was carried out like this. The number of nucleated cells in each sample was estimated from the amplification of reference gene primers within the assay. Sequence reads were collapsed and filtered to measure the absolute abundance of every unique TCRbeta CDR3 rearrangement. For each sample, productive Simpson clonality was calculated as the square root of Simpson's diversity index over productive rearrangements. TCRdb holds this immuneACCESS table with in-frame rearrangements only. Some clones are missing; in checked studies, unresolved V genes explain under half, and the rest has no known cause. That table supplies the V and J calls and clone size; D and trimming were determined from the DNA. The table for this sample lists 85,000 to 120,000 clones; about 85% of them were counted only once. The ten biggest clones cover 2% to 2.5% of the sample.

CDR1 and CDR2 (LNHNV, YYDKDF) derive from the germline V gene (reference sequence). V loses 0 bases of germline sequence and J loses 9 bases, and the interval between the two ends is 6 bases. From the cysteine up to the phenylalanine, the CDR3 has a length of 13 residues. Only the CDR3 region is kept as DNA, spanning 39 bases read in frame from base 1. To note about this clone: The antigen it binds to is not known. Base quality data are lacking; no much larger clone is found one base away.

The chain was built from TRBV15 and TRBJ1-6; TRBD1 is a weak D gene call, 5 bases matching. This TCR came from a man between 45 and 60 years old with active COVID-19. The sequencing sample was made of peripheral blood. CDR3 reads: CATSRDQGSPLHF. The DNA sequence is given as TGTGCCACCAGCAGAGATCAGGGTTCACCCCTCCACTTT.